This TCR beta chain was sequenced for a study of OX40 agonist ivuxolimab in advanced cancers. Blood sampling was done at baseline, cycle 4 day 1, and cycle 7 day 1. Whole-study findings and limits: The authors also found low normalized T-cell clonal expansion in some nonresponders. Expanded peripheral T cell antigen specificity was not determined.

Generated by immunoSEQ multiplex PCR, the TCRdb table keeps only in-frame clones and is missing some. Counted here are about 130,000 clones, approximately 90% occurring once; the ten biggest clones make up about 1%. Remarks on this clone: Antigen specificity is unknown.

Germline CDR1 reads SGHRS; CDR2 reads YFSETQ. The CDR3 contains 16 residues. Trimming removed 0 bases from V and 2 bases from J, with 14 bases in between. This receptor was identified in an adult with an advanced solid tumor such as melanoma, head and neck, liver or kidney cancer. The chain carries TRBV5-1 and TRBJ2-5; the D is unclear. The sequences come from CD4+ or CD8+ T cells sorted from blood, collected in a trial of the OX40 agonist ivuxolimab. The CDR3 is CASSLVVGQGQETQYF. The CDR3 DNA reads TGCGCCAGCAGCTTGGTTGTAGGGCAAGGTCAAGAGACCCAGTACTTC.